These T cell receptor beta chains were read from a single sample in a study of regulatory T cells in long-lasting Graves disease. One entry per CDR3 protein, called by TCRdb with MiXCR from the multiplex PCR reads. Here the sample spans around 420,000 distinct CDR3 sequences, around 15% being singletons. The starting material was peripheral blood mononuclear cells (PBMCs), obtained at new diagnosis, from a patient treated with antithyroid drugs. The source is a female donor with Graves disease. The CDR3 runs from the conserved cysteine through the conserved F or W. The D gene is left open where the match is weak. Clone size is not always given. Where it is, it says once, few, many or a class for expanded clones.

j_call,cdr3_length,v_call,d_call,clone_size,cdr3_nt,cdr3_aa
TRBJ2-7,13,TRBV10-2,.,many,TGCGCCAGCAGTGGATACAGCTCCTACGAGCAGTACTTC,CASSGYSSYEQYF
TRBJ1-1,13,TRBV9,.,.,TGTGCCAGCAGCTCACAGGGACTATCTAAAGCTTTCTTT,CASSSQGLSKAFF
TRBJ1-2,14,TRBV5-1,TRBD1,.,TGCGCCAGCAGCTTGGCCCAGGGAGGGGGCCACTACACCTTC,CASSLAQGGGHYTF
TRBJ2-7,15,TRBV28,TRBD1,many,TGTGCCAGCAGTTCAACAGGGGGGACCTCCTACGAGCAGTACTTC,CASSSTGGTSYEQYF
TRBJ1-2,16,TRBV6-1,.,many,TGTGCCAGCAGTCAACTCGGCGGTAGGGGAGCCTATGGCTACACCTTC,CASSQLGGRGAYGYTF
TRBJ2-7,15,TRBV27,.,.,TGTGCCAGCAGCCACGAGGACGGATTCTCCTACGAGCAGTACTTC,CASSHEDGFSYEQYF
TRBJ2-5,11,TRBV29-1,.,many,TGCAGCGTTGATTCCCGTCCGCCCCAGTACTTC,CSVDSRPPQYF
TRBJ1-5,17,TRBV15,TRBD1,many,TGTGCCACCAGCAGAGACGCGGGGACAGGGGGCAATCAGCCCCAGCATTTT,CATSRDAGTGGNQPQHF
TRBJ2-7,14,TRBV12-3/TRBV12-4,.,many,TGTGCCAGCAGCCCCTCAGGGATTTCCTACGAGCAGTACTTC,CASSPSGISYEQYF
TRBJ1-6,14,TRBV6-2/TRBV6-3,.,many,TGTGCCAGCAGTTACTACGAACGGAATTCACCCCTCCACTTT,CASSYYERNSPLHF
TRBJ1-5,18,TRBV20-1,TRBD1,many,TGCAGTGCTAGAGATTCGACAGGGGGGGGTATAGGGAATCAGCCCCAGCATTTT,CSARDSTGGGIGNQPQHF
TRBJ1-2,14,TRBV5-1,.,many,TGCGCCAGCAGCTTGGCCGGGGGGCTCGATGGCTACACCTTC,CASSLAGGLDGYTF
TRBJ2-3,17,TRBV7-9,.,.,TGTGCCAGCAGCTCCCCTGGACTATTTTCTAGCACAGATACGCAGTATTTT,CASSSPGLFSSTDTQYF
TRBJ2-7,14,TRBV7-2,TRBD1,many,TGTGCCAGCAGCTTAGACACAGGGGTCTACGAGCAGTACTTC,CASSLDTGVYEQYF
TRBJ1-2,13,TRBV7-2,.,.,TGTGCCAGCAGCCCGGGGGGCCTCTATGGCTTCACCTTC,CASSPGGLYGFTF
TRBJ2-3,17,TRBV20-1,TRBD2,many,TGCAGTGCTAGAGATCCCTTCCCCGGGAGGAAGGCAGATACGCAGTATTTT,CSARDPFPGRKADTQYF
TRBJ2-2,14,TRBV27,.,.,TGTGCCAGTCAGGGCTCGGACCCGCCGGGGGAGCTGTTTTTT,CASQGSDPPGELFF
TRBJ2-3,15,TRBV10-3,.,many,TGTGCCATCAGTGAGGGCACTACTAGCACAGATACGCAGTATTTT,CAISEGTTSTDTQYF
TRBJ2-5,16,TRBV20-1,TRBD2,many,TGCAGTGCGGAAAGGAAGGGACTAGCGGGGATAGAGACCCAGTACTTC,CSAERKGLAGIETQYF
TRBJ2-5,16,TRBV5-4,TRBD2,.,TGTGCCAGCAGCCAACGACGAGCGGGGCCCGGAGAGACCCAGTACTTC,CASSQRRAGPGETQYF
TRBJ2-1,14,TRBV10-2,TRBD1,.,TGCGCCAGCAGTTATACAGGGGGCTTAAATGAGCAGTTCTTC,CASSYTGGLNEQFF
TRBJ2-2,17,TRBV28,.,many,TGTGCCAGCAGTTTAGAGTATGGCAGGGATGTCGGCGGGGAGCTGTTTTTT,CASSLEYGRDVGGELFF
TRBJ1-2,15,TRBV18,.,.,TGTGCCAGCTCACCAACTACTGGGACCCCGTCTCTCTACACCTTC,CASSPTTGTPSLYTF
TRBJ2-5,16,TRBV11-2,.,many,TGTGCCAGCAGCTTAGTGGAGGGGCGAGTCGGAGAGACCCAGTACTTC,CASSLVEGRVGETQYF
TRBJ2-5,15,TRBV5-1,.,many,TGCGCCAGCAGCTTGGCCGTATCCGACCAAGAGACCCAGTACTTC,CASSLAVSDQETQYF
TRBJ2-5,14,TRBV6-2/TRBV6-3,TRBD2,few,TGTGCCAGCATGGAACTAGCGGGAGAAGAGGCCCAGTACTTC,CASMELAGEEAQYF
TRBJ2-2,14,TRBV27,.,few,TGTGCCAGCAGTCCTGACGTAGGCCCCGGGGAGCTGTTTTTT,CASSPDVGPGELFF
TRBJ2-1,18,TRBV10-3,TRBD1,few,TGTGCCATCAGTGGGCCTAGATCAGGGGGATTCTCCTACAATGAGCAGTTCTTC,CAISGPRSGGFSYNEQFF
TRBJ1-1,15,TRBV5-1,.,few,TGCGCCAGCAGCTCCTCCCAGGGAGTGAACACTGAAGCTTTCTTT,CASSSSQGVNTEAFF
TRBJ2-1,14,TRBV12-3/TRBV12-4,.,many,TGTGCCAGCAGGAAATTACAGCTTTCCGATGAGCAGTTCTTC,CASRKLQLSDEQFF
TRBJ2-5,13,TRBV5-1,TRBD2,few,TGCGCCAGCGGGCAGCTAGCGGGAGAGACCCAGTACTTC,CASGQLAGETQYF
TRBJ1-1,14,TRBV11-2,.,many,TGTGCCAGCAGCTTAGAGGACACTAACACTGAAGCTTTCTTT,CASSLEDTNTEAFF
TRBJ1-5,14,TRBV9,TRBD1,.,TGTGCCAGCAGCGTAGAGTTTCAGGGGGGGCCCCAGCATTTT,CASSVEFQGGPQHF
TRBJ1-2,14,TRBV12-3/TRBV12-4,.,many,TGTGCCAGCAGTTTTCGGTGGGGAGAGAATGGCTACACCTTC,CASSFRWGENGYTF
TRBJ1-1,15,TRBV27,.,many,TGTGCCAGCAGTCCGCAGACCAGAATGAACACTGAAGCTTTCTTT,CASSPQTRMNTEAFF
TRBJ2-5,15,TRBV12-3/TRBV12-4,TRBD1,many,TGTGCCAGCAGGTCTGGGGGACAGGACCCCGGGACCCAGTACTTC,CASRSGGQDPGTQYF
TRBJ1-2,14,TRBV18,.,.,TGTGCCAGCTCACCAGGGGGGCCCTTCTATGGCTACACCTTC,CASSPGGPFYGYTF
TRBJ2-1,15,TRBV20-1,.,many,TGCAGTGCTAGGACCACAGGCCCTCGAGTGCCGGTGCAGTTCTTC,CSARTTGPRVPVQFF
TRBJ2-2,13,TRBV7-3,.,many,TGTGCCAGCAGCTTATATGTCACCGGGGAGCTGTTTTTT,CASSLYVTGELFF
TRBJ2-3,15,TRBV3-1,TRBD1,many,TGTGCCAGCAGCCAAGATTTGACAGGGGAAGATACGCAGTATTTT,CASSQDLTGEDTQYF
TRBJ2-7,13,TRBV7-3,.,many,TGTGCCAGCAGCAACACAGGGATGTACGAGCAGTACTTC,CASSNTGMYEQYF
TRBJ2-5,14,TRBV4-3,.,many,TGCGCCAGCAGCCAAGATGGGCAGGGGGAGACCCAGTACTTC,CASSQDGQGETQYF
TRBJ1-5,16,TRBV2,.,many,TGTGCCAGCAGTGAATCGGCGGGTCTAAGGGGACAGCCCCAGCATTTT,CASSESAGLRGQPQHF